The next 12 T cell receptor beta chains were all read from a single sample in a study of human T cells and chemical hapten exposure. TCRdb redid the calling of the RACE reads with MiXCR, one entry per CDR3 protein. The profile covers 100,000 to 120,000 distinct CDR3 sequences, with roughly a third appearing a single time and around 2.8% taken by the ten largest. The time point denotes: patch test 3, about 24 weeks after DPC sensitization. Treatment: therapeutic diphenylcyclopropenone sensitization with weekly scalp DPC. The sequenced sample was whole blood, obtained in connection with sensitization to the hapten diphenylcyclopropenone (DPC). The receptors shown here come from a man aged 40-49 years with alopecia areata. Some clones in this sample may be carry-over from other donors' samples.

The chain uses TRBV2 and TRBJ2-2; 10 positions agree with TRBD2. There are 15 residues in the CDR3. V dropped 7 bases and J dropped 3; count of bases not matched to a gene: 5. Germline V lookup: CDR1 SNHLY, CDR2 FYNNEI. The CDR3 sequence is CASKLTSGYTGELFF. The CDR3 DNA reads TGTGCCAGCAAATTGACTAGCGGGTACACCGGGGAGCTGTTTTTT. The full variable domain, with the rest looked up from reference TRBV2 and TRBJ2-2, is EPEVTQTPSHQVTQMGQEVILRCVPISNHLYFYWYRQILGQKVEFLVSFYNNEISEKSEIFDDQFSVERPDGSNFTLKIRSTKLEDSAMYFCASKLTSGYTGELFFGEGSRLTVL.

This clonotype was detected a few times. The rearrangement joins TRBV11-2 to TRBJ1-1, with D perhaps TRBD1 (5 bases). CDR3 length: 14 amino acids. V was pared by 6 bases and J by 0 bases, with 11 bases between. Germline values: CDR1 SGHAT, CDR2 FQNNGV. As DNA, the CDR3 is TGTGCCAGCAGTTGGGGCTCCCTGAACACTGAAGCTTTCTTT. Amino acids: CASSWGSLNTEAFF.

This clonotype was observed a few times. The chain has TRBV4-2 and TRBJ2-7; D possibly corresponds to TRBD2 (5 bases). Germline V gene sequence: CDR1 LGHNA, CDR2 YNFKEQ. Trimming left V 0 bases short and J 0 bases short, with 6 bases between. The CDR3 totals 14 residues. The CDR3 spells CASSQEDSSYEQYF. The CDR3 nucleotides are TGTGCCAGCAGCCAAGAGGACTCCTCCTACGAGCAGTACTTC.

The chain combines TRBV7-9 with TRBJ2-1; TRBD1 aligns across 9 bases. The CDR3 is made up of 14 amino acids. J lost 15 bases, V lost 1 base, and 10 bases had no gene match. Looked up from germline, CDR1 is SEHNR and CDR2 is FQNEAQ (reference sequence). DNA of the CDR3: TGTGCCAGCAGCTTAGGTTCAGGACAGGGGAGGTTGTTCTTC. This gives the protein CASSLGSGQGRLFF.

J is TRBJ2-7 and V is TRBV9; D uncertain. The CDR3 length is 13 residues. The germline V gene has CDR1 SGDLS and CDR2 YYNGEE. Trimming took 0 bases from V and 2 from J, leaving 6 bases between them. CDR3 sequence reads: CASSVEGAYEQYV. The CDR3 DNA sequence: TGTGCCAGCAGCGTAGAAGGAGCCTACGAGCAGTACGTC.

Here the CDR3 DNA reads TGTGCCAGCAGTTTAAGGTTGAACACTGAAGCTTTCTTT. It codes for CASSLRLNTEAFF. The chain employs TRBV12-3 or TRBV12-4 and TRBJ1-1; unclear D gene. This CDR3 comprises 13 residues. V was trimmed by 2 bases and J by 0 bases, leaving 4 bases between them.

This clonotype showed up just a few times. The chain links TRBV6-5 to TRBJ2-5, with D possibly being TRBD1 (6 bases). Germline-derived CDR1 and CDR2 are MNHEY and SVGAGI. The CDR3 has 14 amino acids. V was shortened by 6 bases and J by 3 bases, with 14 bases between the two germline ends. The CDR3 protein is CASRSQGLEETQYF. In nucleotides, the CDR3 is TGTGCCAGCAGGTCTCAGGGGCTGGAAGAGACCCAGTACTTC.

V and J are TRBV28 and TRBJ2-1, with 13 bases fitting TRBD2. This CDR3 has 16 residues. V dropped 6 bases and J dropped 7; count of bases not matched to a gene: 9. Germline V gene sequence: CDR1 MDHEN, CDR2 SYDVKM. CDR3 DNA: TGTGCCAGCAGGCTCGGACTAGCGGGAGTGAGAAATGAGCAGTTCTTC. Translation: CASRLGLAGVRNEQFF.

The V call is TRBV27, the J call TRBJ1-5; D possibly corresponds to TRBD1 (6 bases). V was clipped by 8 bases and J by 2 bases, with 13 bases between them. Germline assignment: CDR1 MNHEY and CDR2 SMNVEV (reference sequence). This CDR3 spans 14 amino acids. The CDR3 sequence is CASQRGGGNQPQHF. CDR3 nucleotides: TGTGCCAGCCAGAGGGGGGGGGGCAATCAGCCCCAGCATTTT.

V is TRBV6-2 or TRBV6-3 and J is TRBJ2-5; 10 positions match TRBD2. The CDR3 runs to 15 residues. V gave up 4 bases and J gave up 1 base; unmatched junction bases: 3. Germline V gives CDR1 MNHEY, CDR2 SVGEGT. CDR3 sequence reads: CASSWTSGSQETQYF. Written as DNA, the CDR3 is TGTGCCAGCAGTTGGACTAGCGGATCCCAAGAGACCCAGTACTTC.

This clonotype was seen only a few times. V and J are TRBV29-1 and TRBJ2-1; D is unresolved. This CDR3 has 12 amino acids. Trimming pared 7 bases from V and 3 bases from J, leaving 10 bases between. Per germline, CDR1 SQVTM and CDR2 ANQGSEA. The CDR3 loop is CSGTGYYNEQFF. The CDR3 region has the DNA TGCAGCGGGACGGGTTACTACAATGAGCAGTTCTTC.

This clonotype came up a few times. The rearrangement joins TRBV9 to TRBJ2-7, with 8 bases identical to TRBD2. The junction had 6 bases not matched to a gene; V was cut back by 4 bases and J by 3 bases. The V gene's germline CDR1 is SGDLS and CDR2 YYNGEE. The CDR3 has 14 residues. In nucleotides, the CDR3 is TGTGCCAGCAGCCCAACCGGGACTAGCTACGAGCAGTACGTC. It is translated as CASSPTGTSYEQYV.